A selection of T cell receptor beta chains follows, all from one sample in a study of cytomegalovirus exposure and HLA in healthy donors. Repertoires were generated with immunoSEQ multiplex PCR, while TCRdb's copy carries only in-frame clones and drops some. Counted here are roughly 140,000 clones, over 60% occurring once; the ten biggest clones make up around 1.7%. Sequenced sample: PBMCs. The source of these receptors is a woman aged 40-49 years in good health and CMV-seronegative. CDR3s include the opening cysteine and the closing phenylalanine or tryptophan.

CASSERNRENTEAFF,TRBV6-1,TRBJ1-1
CASSLGGSPGNTEAFF,TRBV19,TRBJ1-1
CASSYIAGGNYGYTF,TRBV6-5,TRBJ1-2
CASSWVPSGGGANVLTF,TRBV5-1,TRBJ2-6
CASSYGLGSEQFF,TRBV6-6,TRBJ2-1
CASSFLGGGTEAFF,TRBV28,TRBJ1-1
CASSYLGQLQETQYF,TRBV7-9,TRBJ2-5
CASSLWGLAGGPYEQYF,TRBV28,TRBJ2-7
CASSVASSQETQYF,TRBV9,TRBJ2-5
CASSSRTGGNQPQHF,TRBV6-5,TRBJ1-5
CASSEVGRSGNEQFF,TRBV2,TRBJ2-1
CASSQVAEPGSDKNIQYF,TRBV4-1,TRBJ2-4
CASSLSLLDRATYEQYF,TRBV5-6,TRBJ2-7
CASRQDGAEAYEQYF,TRBV6-6,TRBJ2-7
CASSLASSPHSEQFF,TRBV5-1,TRBJ2-1
CASSIGTSGATDTQYF,TRBV19,TRBJ2-3
CSSSPYTGGGNTEAFF,TRBV7-9,TRBJ1-1
CASRPGTVYGYTF,TRBV6-5,TRBJ1-2
CASSRQGFWGYTF,TRBV14,TRBJ1-2
CASSLANFQETQYF,TRBV5-1,TRBJ2-5
CASSLAVTVGYTF,TRBV7-2,TRBJ1-2
CASTFSLQTGTVVNTGELFF,TRBV27,TRBJ2-2
CASSLGPGRATDTQYF,TRBV13,TRBJ2-3
CASSRDQGLIYEQYF,TRBV2,TRBJ2-7
CASRVAGEQYF,TRBV2,TRBJ2-7
CAWGVGGSPNQPQHF,TRBV30,TRBJ1-5
CASSYSQGPLSYEQYF,TRBV6-5,TRBJ2-7
CASSYSNQPQHF,TRBV10-1,TRBJ1-5
CASSLSFGKASYEQYF,TRBV27,TRBJ2-7
CASSEWRANTEAFF,TRBV10-1,TRBJ1-1
CASSARTGGLYEQYF,TRBV28,TRBJ2-7
CASSLGPWDRGLGNYGYTF,TRBV11-2,TRBJ1-2
CATEGSLSGYTF,TRBV10-2,TRBJ1-2
CASRQGTVEAFF,TRBV27,TRBJ1-1
CASSYSLDRANTEAFF,TRBV6-6,TRBJ1-1
CASSTTDEQFF,TRBV11-2,TRBJ2-1
CASRAGTREFF,TRBV6-5,TRBJ2-1
CASSQGGGLSSYEQYF,TRBV4-2,TRBJ2-7
CASSRREGTEAFF,TRBV19,TRBJ1-1
CASSQGQRSTEAFF,TRBV18,TRBJ1-1
CASSLDPMKGASSPLHF,TRBV5-1,TRBJ1-6
CASSFGTGGWNEQFF,TRBV5-1,TRBJ2-1
CASSQTGTGEAFF,TRBV4-1,TRBJ1-1
CASKEGYEQYF,TRBV6-1,TRBJ2-7
CASSLGLRTTPKENEQYF,TRBV4-2,-
CASSVASDRASGNTIYF,TRBV9,TRBJ1-3
CSARGTGKEYF,TRBV20-1,TRBJ2-3
CASSREGRNYGYTF,TRBV5-1,TRBJ1-2
CASSSVRGPNYGYTF,TRBV6-1,TRBJ1-2
CASSDWGGGSRETQYF,TRBV10-2,TRBJ2-5
CASSFDRGTSGANVLTF,TRBV27,TRBJ2-6